These 30 T cell receptor beta chains share one sample of origin, sequenced in a study of shared clonotypes between healthy human individuals. CD45RO-negative, CCR7-positively selected cells formed the naive CD8 fraction, excluding terminally differentiated effector memory CD45RA+ cells. Libraries were prepared by immunoSEQ multiplex PCR; TCRdb keeps only in-frame clonotypes and omits some of them. This sample has about 2.1 million clones, with around 95% found just once. Sequenced sample: naive CD8+ T cells from PBMCs. These receptor sequences come from a man younger than 35 in good health. Some clones in this sample may be carry-over from other donors' samples.

The gene calls are TRBV7-4 and TRBJ2-7; a weak D match, TRBD2 (6 bases). V was shortened by 5 bases and J by 7 bases, with 36 bases between the two germline ends. The CDR3 has 20 residues. Germline V gene lookup returns CDR1 SGHVT and CDR2 SQSDAQ. The CDR3 sequence: CASSPPEGAGTDGFMGEQYF. The CDR3 coding sequence is TGTGCCAGCAGCCCCCCAGAAGGGGCGGGGACCGACGGCTTCATGGGTGAGCAGTACTTC.

The chain has TRBV2 and TRBJ2-1, with D possibly being TRBD1 (6 bases). V lost 7 bases and J 2 bases, leaving 9 bases between the germline ends. CDR1 and CDR2 from the germline V gene are SNHLY and FYNNEI. The CDR3 runs to 13 residues. The CDR3 DNA reads as TGTGCCAGCACACAGGGACCCTACAATGAGCAGTTCTTC. Translating gives CASTQGPYNEQFF. Variable domain in full (rest from reference TRBV2 and TRBJ2-1): EPEVTQTPSHQVTQMGQEVILRCVPISNHLYFYWYRQILGQKVEFLVSFYNNEISEKSEIFDDQFSVERPDGSNFTLKIRSTKLEDSAMYFCASTQGPYNEQFFGPGTRLTVL.

The V gene is TRBV13, the J gene TRBJ2-3, with no clear D. The CDR3 sequence is 15 residues long. The V end was cut by 2 bases, the J end by 2 bases, with 11 bases between. The germline V gene has CDR1 PRHDT and CDR2 FYEKMQ (reference sequence). CDR3 bases: TGTGCCAGCAGCTTATTCTCGGATCCCACAGATACGCAGTATTTT. It specifies CASSLFSDPTDTQYF.

The chain couples TRBV19 to TRBJ1-2, with 10 bases that match TRBD1. With V trimmed by 3 bases and J by 6 bases, 7 bases remained unmatched. Germline assignment: CDR1 LNHDA and CDR2 SQIVND (reference sequence). This CDR3 contains 15 residues. CDR3 bases: TGTGCCAGTAGTATTTGGGACAGGGGATTGAATGGCTACACCTTC. It encodes CASSIWDRGLNGYTF. Using reference TRBV19 and TRBJ1-2 for the parts outside the CDR3, the full variable domain is DGGITQSPKYLFRKEGQNVTLSCEQNLNHDAMYWYRQDPGQGLRLIYYSQIVNDFQKGDIAEGYSVSREKKESFPLTVTSAQKNPTAFYLCASSIWDRGLNGYTFGSGTRLTVV.

The rearrangement joins TRBV30 to TRBJ1-3, with D maybe TRBD1 (5 bases). Germline V gives CDR1 GTSNPN, CDR2 SVGIG (reference sequence). The V end was cut by 0 bases, the J end by 0 bases, with 12 bases between. This CDR3 region has 16 residues. The CDR3 sequence: CAWSVGGGSSGNTIYF. The DNA of the CDR3 is TGTGCCTGGAGTGTGGGCGGGGGAAGCTCTGGAAACACCATATATTTT.

This rearrangement joins TRBV4-1 to TRBJ1-3, with D tentatively TRBD1 (5 bases). CDR3 length: 15 residues. Trimming stripped 3 bases from V and 3 bases from J, with 12 bases between. Germline loops: CDR1 MGHRA, CDR2 YSYEKL. CDR3 amino acids: CASSQDPGLGNTIYF. CDR3 in DNA: TGCGCCAGCAGCCAGGATCCAGGGCTTGGAAACACCATATATTTT.

The chain links TRBV9 to TRBJ2-2; D perhaps matches TRBD2 (5 bases). V lost 0 bases and J 4 bases, leaving 13 bases between the germline ends. Germline V CDR1 and CDR2: SGDLS, YYNGEE. The CDR3 consists of 16 residues. CDR3: CASSVGGRLGTGELFF. CDR3 bases: TGTGCCAGCAGCGTAGGAGGGAGACTGGGCACCGGGGAGCTGTTTTTT.

This chain joins TRBV19 and TRBJ1-4; D is perhaps TRBD1 (5 bases). The CDR3 loop spans 15 amino acids. Germline CDR1 and CDR2: LNHDA and SQIVND (reference sequence). V lost 6 bases, J lost 7 bases, and 18 bases lay in between. The CDR3, as DNA: TGTGCCAGTAGCTTCGCCCGGGACTTGAGTGAAAAACTGTTTTTT. Amino acids: CASSFARDLSEKLFF.

V and J are TRBV7-8 and TRBJ2-5, with D tentatively TRBD2 (5 bases). The CDR3 totals 13 residues. V was clipped by 5 bases and J by 5 bases, with 12 bases between them. Germline V gives CDR1 SGHVS, CDR2 FQNEAQ. The CDR3 DNA follows: TGTGCCAGCAGCCCCTGGACGGGGGAGACCCAGTACTTC. This codes for CASSPWTGETQYF.

The chain combines TRBV29-1 with TRBJ2-7; D unclear. There are 11 residues in the CDR3. V lost 5 bases, J lost 6 bases, and 11 bases lay in between. Germline V lookup: CDR1 SQVTM, CDR2 ANQGSEA. DNA of the CDR3: TGCAGCGTTTCCGGAGCGCGCGAGCAGTACTTC. This codes for CSVSGAREQYF.

V usage is TRBV5-1 and J usage is TRBJ2-1; D is unclear. The CDR3 is made up of 16 amino acids. V gave up 0 bases and J gave up 2 bases, with 12 bases separating them. In germline, CDR1 is SGHRS, CDR2 YFSETQ. In DNA form, the CDR3 reads TGCGCCAGCAGCTTGGCCCCTCGGGTTACCTACAATGAGCAGTTCTTC. It specifies CASSLAPRVTYNEQFF.

This chain uses TRBV18 with TRBJ2-3, with D uncertain. CDR1 is KGHSH, CDR2 LQKENI, per germline. V lost 7 bases, J lost 3 bases, and 14 bases lay in between. The CDR3 is 14 amino acids. Here the CDR3 reads CASFGRAPTDTQYF. The CDR3, as DNA: TGTGCCAGCTTTGGTAGGGCGCCAACAGATACGCAGTATTTT.

This sequence joins TRBV6-1 and TRBJ2-7; 7 nucleotides match TRBD1. Germline assignment: CDR1 MNHNS and CDR2 SASEGT. The CDR3 runs 14 residues. V lost 1 base, J lost 3 bases, and 3 bases stayed unmatched. This chain's CDR3 is CASSEVDRVYEQYF. Written as DNA, the CDR3 is TGTGCCAGCAGTGAAGTTGACAGGGTCTACGAGCAGTACTTC.

In DNA form, the CDR3 reads TGTGCCAGCAGCCACTTCGTGGGAGATGGCAATGAGCAGTTCTTC. Translation: CASSHFVGDGNEQFF. The rearrangement uses TRBV5-4 and TRBJ2-1; D is perhaps TRBD2 (5 bases). The CDR3 extends over 15 amino acids. The V end was cut by 4 bases, the J end by 6 bases, with 17 bases between. CDR1 is SGHNT and CDR2 is YYREEE in the germline V gene (reference sequence).

The chain couples TRBV7-9 to TRBJ2-1; D is possibly TRBD1 or TRBD2 (6 bases each). Germline assignment: CDR1 SEHNR and CDR2 FQNEAQ (reference sequence). CDR3 length: 17 residues. The V end lost 0 bases, the J end lost 4 bases, and 16 bases lay between the germline ends. CDR3 region: CASSLARRGPAYNEQFF. In DNA form, the CDR3 reads TGTGCCAGCAGCTTAGCGCGCCGGGGGCCCGCGTACAATGAGCAGTTCTTC.

The V call is TRBV19, the J call TRBJ1-5; D is possibly TRBD1 (5 bases). This CDR3 contains 14 residues. Germline V gene sequence: CDR1 LNHDA, CDR2 SQIVND (reference sequence). Trimming removed 8 bases from V and 4 bases from J, with 15 bases in between. CDR3 nucleotide sequence: TGTGCCAGTCGCTCGGGGGTGGCGAATCAGCCCCAGCATTTT. As protein: CASRSGVANQPQHF.

The chain carries TRBV7-3 and TRBJ2-1; D remains ambiguous. V lost 5 bases, J lost 6 bases, and 14 bases lay in between. This CDR3 is built from 14 residues. The germline CDR1 and CDR2 sequences are SGHTA and FQGTGA. The CDR3, as DNA: TGTGCCAGCAGCCTCCGGGCCAACTCCAATGAGCAGTTCTTC. Translation gives CASSLRANSNEQFF.

The J gene is TRBJ1-1, the V gene TRBV27; D is unresolved. The CDR3 spans 15 residues. CDR1 and CDR2 (germline): MNHEY, SMNVEV (reference sequence). Trimming left V 3 bases short and J 4 bases short, with 15 bases between. The CDR3 sequence is CASSFGLLGTTEAFF. The CDR3 nucleotides are TGTGCCAGCAGTTTTGGGCTCCTCGGCACCACTGAAGCTTTCTTT.

The rearrangement joins TRBV7-9 to TRBJ2-2; D uncertain. CDR3 length equals 13 residues. Germline V gene data show CDR1 as SEHNR and CDR2 as FQNEAQ (reference sequence). V was clipped by 5 bases and J by 5 bases, with 9 bases between them. CDR3 in amino acids: CASSPVATGELFF. The CDR3 DNA reads TGTGCCAGCAGCCCGGTGGCAACCGGGGAGCTGTTTTTT.

The chain is built from TRBV5-6 and TRBJ2-1, with unresolved D. CDR3 size: 15 residues. Between the trimmed V and J ends, which lost 6 bases and 6 bases, there was a span of 19 bases. Germline CDR1 reads SGHDT; CDR2 reads YYEEEE. In nucleotides, the CDR3 is TGTGCCAGCATCAACCCACGACAACTCCTCAATGAGCAGTTCTTC. As protein: CASINPRQLLNEQFF.

This rearrangement joins TRBV6-1 to TRBJ2-3; D gene uncertain. This CDR3 is 15 amino acids long. Trimming pared 1 base from V and 4 bases from J, leaving 12 bases between. Per the germline V gene, CDR1 is MNHNS and CDR2 is SASEGT. CDR3 in DNA: TGTGCCAGCAGTGAAGACTACAGCCGGGCAGATACGCAGTATTTT. This codes for CASSEDYSRADTQYF.

The V gene is TRBV7-9, the J gene TRBJ2-1; D not certain. Germline CDR1 is SEHNR and CDR2 is FQNEAQ (reference sequence). The V gene lost 5 bases and the J gene lost 0 bases, with 20 bases spanning the gap. CDR3 length: 18 residues. This CDR3 is CASSPLGVRISSYNEQFF. The CDR3 DNA reads TGTGCCAGCAGCCCTCTTGGGGTGAGAATAAGCTCCTACAATGAGCAGTTCTTC.

The sample holds one count of this clone. This chain uses TRBV27 with TRBJ2-3, with no clear D. The V gene's germline CDR1 is MNHEY and CDR2 SMNVEV (reference sequence). This CDR3 is 15 amino acids long. Trimming took off 4 bases at V and 2 bases at J, with 13 bases between the two ends. DNA of the CDR3: TGTGCCAGCAGTTGGGCCGGGCCGGACACAGATACGCAGTATTTT. Protein product: CASSWAGPDTDTQYF.

The CDR3 sequence: CASSFSLGNEQYF. The CDR3 region has the DNA TGTGCCAGCAGCTTTTCATTGGGGAACGAGCAGTACTTC. This chain connects TRBV7-9 to TRBJ2-7, with D hard to call. V lost 3 bases and J lost 5, with 11 bases in between. CDR1 and CDR2 from the germline V gene are SEHNR and FQNEAQ (reference sequence). The CDR3 has 13 amino acids.

The V gene is TRBV11-2, the J gene TRBJ2-1, with D perhaps TRBD1 or TRBD2 (5 bases each). The germline gives CDR1 SGHAT, CDR2 FQNNGV. V was shortened by 1 base and J by 8 bases, with 15 bases between the two germline ends. This CDR3 contains 15 residues. CDR3 sequence reads: CASSLARGPSYEQFF. As DNA, the CDR3 is TGTGCCAGCAGCTTAGCTCGGGGACCAAGCTATGAGCAGTTCTTC.

The chain combines TRBV19 with TRBJ2-1; no reliable D call. V was clipped by 4 bases and J by 4 bases, with 11 bases between them. CDR1 is LNHDA and CDR2 is SQIVND in the germline V gene (reference sequence). The CDR3 is 14 residues long. The CDR3 DNA reads as TGTGCCAGTAGTAGCGCCTGGTCGTACAATGAGCAGTTCTTC. This codes for CASSSAWSYNEQFF.

This sequence joins TRBV5-6 and TRBJ1-1, with TRBD1 as a possible D gene (5 bases). Trimming removed 2 bases at V and 1 base at J, with 9 bases between. This CDR3 region has 14 residues. Per germline, CDR1 SGHDT and CDR2 YYEEEE. The CDR3: CASSLATGNTEAFF. In DNA, the CDR3 is TGTGCCAGCAGCTTAGCCACAGGGAACACTGAAGCTTTCTTT.

The chain recombines TRBV27 with TRBJ2-4; no clear D. The germline V gene has CDR1 MNHEY and CDR2 SMNVEV (reference sequence). The CDR3 totals 12 residues. Trimming left V 4 bases short and J 5 bases short, with 6 bases between. The CDR3 sequence is CASSSVQNIQYF. The CDR3 bases are TGTGCCAGCAGTTCGGTACAAAACATTCAGTACTTC.

CDR3 nucleotides: TGTGCCAGCAGCGGGGGGCCGGGACAGGGGGTTCATGAGCAGTTCTTC. It translates to CASSGGPGQGVHEQFF. This chain uses TRBV27 with TRBJ2-1, with 11 bases lining up with TRBD1. The V and J ends lost 6 bases and 8 bases, in that order; junction bases with no gene match: 12. The CDR3 extends over 16 amino acids. CDR1 and CDR2 from the germline V gene are MNHEY and SMNVEV (reference sequence).

With regard to this clone: Other DNA sequences from this sample encode an identical CDR3 as well. J is TRBJ1-1 and V is TRBV15; D may be TRBD1 (5 bases). This CDR3 region has 15 residues. The germline V gene has CDR1 LNHNV and CDR2 YYDKDF (reference sequence). V lost 0 bases to trimming and J lost 0 bases, with 8 bases between them. In DNA form, the CDR3 reads TGTGCCACCAGCAGAGACAGGGCTTTGAACACTGAAGCTTTCTTT. Its translation: CATSRDRALNTEAFF.